Below, one T cell receptor (beta chain) is given with its context. A read error may explain this, as a much larger clone is one base away. This record comes from a study of molecular identifiers for immune sequencing clone quantification. At the level of the study: In replicates, the authors split RNA from approximately 20,000 or 98,000 naive CD8 cells five ways and sequenced four.

CD8+CD4-CCR7+CD45RA+ cells were sorted as naive CD8 T cells. The length of the CDR3 is 17 residues. The germline V gene has CDR1 LGHNA and CDR2 YSLEER. A single record per CDR3 protein comes from TCRdb applying MiXCR to the PCR reads. The table lists more than 550,000 distinct CDR3 sequences, about 25% of them singletons. The V and J genes are TRBV4-3 and TRBJ2-7, with D perhaps matching TRBD1 (6 bases). The receptor's source is a human donor in good health. Some libraries in this study had Jurkat cell RNA spiked in. The sequenced sample was naive CD8+ T cells from blood, with Jurkat cell RNA spiked in. Sample subset: FACS-sorted CD8+CD4-CCR7+CD45RA+ naive T cells. CDR3 region: CASSQDWQGKQGSEHYF. CDR3 sequence (DNA): TGCGCCAGCAGCCAAGATTGGCAGGGGAAGCAGGGCTCCGAGCATTACTTC.